This TCR beta chain was found in a study of blood T cells in healthy people across ages. Germline lookup yields CDR1 GTSNPN and CDR2 SVGIG (reference sequence). V lost 5 bases, J lost 0 bases, and 10 bases stayed unmatched. This CDR3 contains 17 residues. Using a J-beta primer mix together with a sample-barcoded 5' primer, a second PCR was run for roughly 7 to 11 cycles. TCRdb reanalysed the 5' RACE reads using MiXCR and keeps one entry per CDR3 protein. The table shows approximately 1.5 million distinct CDR3 sequences, with almost 35% occurring only once. This clonotype originated in a woman in her thirties in good health. Material for sequencing was blood. The chain couples TRBV30 to TRBJ2-7; 13 bases are shared with TRBD2. The CDR3 region has the DNA TGTGCCTGGTTCAAACCGGGACTAGCGGGACACTCCTACGAGCAGTACTTC. This encodes CAWFKPGLAGHSYEQYF.